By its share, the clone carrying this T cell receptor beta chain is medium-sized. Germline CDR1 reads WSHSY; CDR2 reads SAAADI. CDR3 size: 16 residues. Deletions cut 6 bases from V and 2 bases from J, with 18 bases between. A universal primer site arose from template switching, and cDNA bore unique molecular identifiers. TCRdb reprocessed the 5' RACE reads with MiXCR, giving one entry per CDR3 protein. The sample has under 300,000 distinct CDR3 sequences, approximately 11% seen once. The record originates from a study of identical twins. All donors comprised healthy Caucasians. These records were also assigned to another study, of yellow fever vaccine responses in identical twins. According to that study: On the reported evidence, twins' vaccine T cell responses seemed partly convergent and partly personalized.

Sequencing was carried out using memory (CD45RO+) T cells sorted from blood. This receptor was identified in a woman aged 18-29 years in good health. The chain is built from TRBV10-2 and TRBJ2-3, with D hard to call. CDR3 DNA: TGCGCCAGCAGCGTCGGAACTAACGGACCCACAGATACGCAGTATTTT. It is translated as CASSVGTNGPTDTQYF.